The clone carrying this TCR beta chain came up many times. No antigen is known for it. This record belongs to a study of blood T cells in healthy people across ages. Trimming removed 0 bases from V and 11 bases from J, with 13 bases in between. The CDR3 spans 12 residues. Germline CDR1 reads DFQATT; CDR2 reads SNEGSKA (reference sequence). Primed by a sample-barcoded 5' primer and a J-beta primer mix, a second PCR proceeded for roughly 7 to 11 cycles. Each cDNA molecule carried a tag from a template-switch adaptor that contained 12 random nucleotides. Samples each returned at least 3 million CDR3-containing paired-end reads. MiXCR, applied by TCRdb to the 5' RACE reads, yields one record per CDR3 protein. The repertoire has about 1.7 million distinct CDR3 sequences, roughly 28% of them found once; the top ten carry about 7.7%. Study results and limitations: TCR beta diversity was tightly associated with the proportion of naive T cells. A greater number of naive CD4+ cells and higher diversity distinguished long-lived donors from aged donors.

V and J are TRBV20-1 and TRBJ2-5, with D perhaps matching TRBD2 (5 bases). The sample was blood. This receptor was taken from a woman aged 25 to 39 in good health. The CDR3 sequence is CSARDRLGEQYF. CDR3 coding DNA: TGCAGTGCTAGAGACAGGTTGGGAGAGCAGTACTTC.